This record covers a single TCR beta chain. Which antigen it targets is not known. The sample originates from a study of cytomegalovirus exposure and HLA in healthy donors (dated by TCRdb to about 2017). At the level of the whole study: An earlier analysis of several hundred of the donors reported approximately 270 Gb of sequence data and more than 90 million unique TCR beta sequences from about 200 million T cells. All discovery cohort repertoires had been generated using a single sequencing platform. Typing coverage varied by locus: roughly 620-630 donors for A, B, C, DRB1 and DQB1; roughly 510 for DQA1; approximately 570 for DPA1; some 470 for DPB1. A later genetic analysis used genome-wide SNP genotypes for about three fifths of the 666 donors, treating that subset as a discovery cohort. The study aimed to test whether cataloging public T cell receptors could reveal signatures of past pathogen exposure. The study profiled the T cell repertoires of more than 500 subjects by immunosequencing and related them to cytomegalovirus serostatus. Four or five DR-DQ haplotypes were handled as single units for association and clustering because linkage in the cohort was strong. Donor age, sex, ethnicity and CMV serostatus were compiled together with the repertoire data. High-throughput TCR immunosequencing, statistical association of individual TCRs with disease status, and machine learning were combined to predict cytomegalovirus infection status. Among the approximately 420 genotyped donors, roughly 80% belonged to the genetic ancestry cluster associated with self-reported Caucasian donors. Class I and class II HLA loci were covered by the typing at four-digit resolution. In the later analysis, no new phenotypic data were used to find candidate immune exposures; instead, reliance was placed on TCR beta sequences and their occurrence across donors. In a later analysis, previously published TCR beta repertoires from 600 to 850 donors were re-analyzed and high-resolution HLA genotyping was added so that TCR occurrence patterns could be studied. In an earlier analysis of a few hundred of the donors, high-throughput TCR beta sequencing was used to judge whether each TCR beta V gene segment behaved as functional or pseudogenic. Across some 400 genotyped donors of the cohort, an average of about 250,000 unique TCR beta nucleotide sequences per donor were sequenced, and about a sixth of those sequences were non-productive. Roughly 300 gigabases of sequencing data and 70 million to 85 million unique TCR sequences were included in an early release covering under 650 HLA-typed donors. In addition to the first cohort of 666 subjects, a separate validation cohort of around 110 different subjects was used.

The CDR3 has 12 amino acids, counting the end cysteine and phenylalanine. The read is trimmed to its CDR3 DNA, 36 bases read in frame from base 1. The germline V gene (reference sequence) supplies CDR1 GTSNPN and CDR2 SVGIG. Trimming takes 0 bases from V and 8 bases from J, and the germline ends sit 10 bases apart. Libraries were made using the immunoSEQ multiplex PCR assay. A mixture of 60 forward primers for TCR Vbeta segments and 13 reverse primers for TCR Jbeta segments was used in the multiplex PCR. The CDR3 region of rearranged TCR beta genes was amplified from genomic DNA with a multiplex PCR assay. The amplified TCR beta libraries were sequenced on the Illumina HiSeq System as 87-base-pair reads. The source study handled its data this way. A later analysis counted about 80 million unique TCR beta chains across the 600 to 850 repertoires, and some 11 million of these chains were shared by at least two donors. To remove PCR and sequencing errors, raw reads were error-corrected and collapsed into unique sequences using a nearest-neighbor algorithm that merged closely related sequences. To assign V, D and J gene segments, CDR3 sequences were aligned to IMGT reference sequences. For a sequence to be retained, at least a six-nucleotide match to both a V gene segment and a J gene segment was required. A rearrangement counted as productive if the CDR3 had no stop codons and remained in frame with V and J, and every other rearrangement counted as non-productive. CDR3 was defined by IMGT convention, running from the second conserved V-encoded cysteine to the conserved J-encoded phenylalanine. The earlier analysis of more than 450 of the donors excluded sequences that lacked an unambiguous match to a single V gene segment. In an earlier analysis of 587 of the donors, V segments were called functional above 56.7% productive rearrangements and were called segregating when the between-donor standard deviation exceeded 5%. A statistical classification framework was built to diagnose cytomegalovirus status from the catalog of TCR beta chain sequences. A later analysis assigned V and J genes by comparing TCR nucleotide sequences with IMGT/GENE-DB human TR gene sequences. Using the TCRdist pipeline, a later analysis assigned CDR3 sequences along with most-parsimonious VDJ recombination scenarios. In a later analysis, each TCR beta chain was defined by its CDR3 amino acid sequence together with its V-gene family, and reads lacking a unique V-gene family were excluded. In a later analysis, 450 to 600 highly shared, low-generation-probability nucleotide sequences were removed to address suspected cross-contamination and a sequencing artifact. In a later analysis, a clonal expansion index was calculated for each public chain from normalized within-repertoire ranks of inferred template counts. In a later analysis, generation probabilities were computed using a VDJ recombination model fitted to out-of-frame rearrangements, and the results were checked against IGoR. A later analysis scored TCR-TCR, TCR-HLA and TCR-CMV co-occurrence with hypergeometric tests, applying a repertoire-size bias correction to TCR pairs. False discovery rates were estimated in a later analysis by permuting HLA or CMV assignments 20 times. In a later analysis, co-occurring TCRs were grouped with DBSCAN, and TCRdist sequence similarity was added when clustering was performed within HLA-allele-positive subsets. Co-occurrence clustering excluded repertoires with fewer than 30,000 or more than 120,000 public chains, plus five with anomalous nucleotide sharing. TCRdb provides this immuneACCESS table in a form limited to in-frame rearrangements. Some clones are lacking; in checked studies, under half of them reflect an unresolved V gene, and why the rest are absent is not known. From that table come the V and J calls and clone size; the DNA was used to work out D and trimming. The record for this sample contains 150,000 to 200,000 clones. The ten largest clones capture approximately 0.8% of the sample.

The study at large found these results: In a later genetic analysis, a missense DCLRE1C variant was associated with V-gene and J-gene trimming of TCR beta chains, and the association was replicated in an independent cohort. In a later genetic analysis, fewer N-insertions in productive TCRs were reported among donors in an Asian-associated ancestry cluster than the approximately 670-donor mean. A further reported finding was that TCR beta sequences accurately predicted the HLA-A and HLA-B alleles for most subjects in the first cohort. A cluster of highly shared sequence variants was judged likely to be a technical artifact of the sequencing pipeline. CMV serostatus was the only immune exposure information available for the cohort. In a later analysis, TCR association rates were found to vary across HLA loci, with the most associated TCRs seen for DRB1 alleles and the fewest for HLA-C alleles. Broadly in line with IMGT annotations, most TCR beta V segments showed up in productive rearrangements about 90% or about 30% of the time in an earlier analysis of approximately 600 of the donors. In both the original and validation cohorts, the classifier was reported to diagnose cytomegalovirus status with high specificity and sensitivity. Because counts were too low, roughly 16 rarely observed V segments, including chromosome 9 orphons, were excluded from the earlier analysis of around 640 of the donors. In a later analysis, HLA-associated TCR beta chains were found to be more clonally expanded and to have lower generation probabilities than equally common non-associated chains. A later analysis found that most CMV-associated TCR beta chains appeared HLA-restricted, with HLA associations seemingly driven largely by CMV exposure. This cohort had only TCR beta chains sequenced, and the lack of alpha or paired-chain data limited which features could be detected. The 87-base-pair reads could not distinguish some IMGT-functional V segments, including TRBV6-2 and TRBV6-3, so those segments were excluded. While some public TCRs were present in many individuals, most TCR sequences turned up only very rarely across donors. Three of the identified cytomegalovirus-associated TCR beta chains were confirmed in vitro to be specific for cytomegalovirus antigens. At a false discovery rate of 0.05, a later analysis linked under 20,000 TCR beta sequences to specific HLA alleles. Several of the top co-occurrence clusters appeared to be linked to parvovirus B19, influenza, CMV and Epstein-Barr virus, according to a later analysis. A total of some 180 TCR beta chains were listed by the study as associated with cytomegalovirus. Presence/absence analyses assumed roughly uniform sequencing depth across donors, an assumption that may not hold. Strong co-occurrence of HLA alleles, especially DR and DQ, made assigning TCR associations to individual alleles difficult. The authors suggested that the approach could potentially be extended to other disease states and immunological phenotypes. Because HLA typing was missing for some donors at each locus, association tests included only the typed subset. Linkage disequilibrium might explain the correlated functional status among segregating V segments, but an unknown experimental factor could not be ruled out.

The cohort consisted of approximately 670 healthy bone marrow donors. At the time of sampling, every cohort member was nominally healthy, though immune exposures that went unrecorded were likely present. The donor was CMV seropositive and belonged to the group of 250 to 300 seropositive cohort members. Every donor gave a peripheral blood sample, and the peripheral blood mononuclear cells from that sample were used for TCR beta sequencing. Genomic DNA was extracted from the blood cell samples with the Qiagen DNeasy Blood Extraction Kit. The chain links TRBV30 with TRBJ1-2, with TRBD1 perhaps the D gene, on 5 matching bases. The specimen sequenced was PBMCs. This TCR derives from a woman aged 18-29 years in good health and CMV-seropositive. The DNA is TGTGCCTGGAGTGTACGTTGGGGCGGCTACACCTTC. This codes for CAWSVRWGGYTF.